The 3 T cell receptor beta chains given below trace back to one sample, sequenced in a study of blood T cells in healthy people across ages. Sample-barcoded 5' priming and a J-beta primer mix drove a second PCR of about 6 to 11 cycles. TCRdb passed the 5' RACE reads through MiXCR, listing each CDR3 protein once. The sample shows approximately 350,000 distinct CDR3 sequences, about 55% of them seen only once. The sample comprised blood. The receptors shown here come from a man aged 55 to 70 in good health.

The CDR3 bases are TGCAGTGCTAGAGATTCCGGGACAGGGGGAGGGGGCTACACCTTC. Its translation: CSARDSGTGGGGYTF. The rearrangement uses TRBV20-1 and TRBJ1-2; 11 bases align to TRBD1. J was trimmed by 8 bases and V by 0 bases; bases with no gene match: 8. CDR1 is DFQATT, CDR2 SNEGSKA, per germline (reference sequence). This CDR3 contains 15 residues.

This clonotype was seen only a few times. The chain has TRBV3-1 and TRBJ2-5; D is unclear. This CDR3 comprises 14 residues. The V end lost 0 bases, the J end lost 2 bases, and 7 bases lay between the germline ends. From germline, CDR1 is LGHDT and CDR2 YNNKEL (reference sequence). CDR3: CASSQDRLQETQYF. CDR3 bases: TGTGCCAGCAGCCAAGACCGGTTGCAAGAGACCCAGTACTTC.

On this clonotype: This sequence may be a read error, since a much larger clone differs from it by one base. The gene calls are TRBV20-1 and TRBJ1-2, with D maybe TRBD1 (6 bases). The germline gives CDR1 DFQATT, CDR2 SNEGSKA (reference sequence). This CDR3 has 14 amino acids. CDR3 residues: CSTRDKGRGPGYTF. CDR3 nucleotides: TGCAGTACTAGAGATAAGGGCAGGGGACCTGGCTACACCTTC.